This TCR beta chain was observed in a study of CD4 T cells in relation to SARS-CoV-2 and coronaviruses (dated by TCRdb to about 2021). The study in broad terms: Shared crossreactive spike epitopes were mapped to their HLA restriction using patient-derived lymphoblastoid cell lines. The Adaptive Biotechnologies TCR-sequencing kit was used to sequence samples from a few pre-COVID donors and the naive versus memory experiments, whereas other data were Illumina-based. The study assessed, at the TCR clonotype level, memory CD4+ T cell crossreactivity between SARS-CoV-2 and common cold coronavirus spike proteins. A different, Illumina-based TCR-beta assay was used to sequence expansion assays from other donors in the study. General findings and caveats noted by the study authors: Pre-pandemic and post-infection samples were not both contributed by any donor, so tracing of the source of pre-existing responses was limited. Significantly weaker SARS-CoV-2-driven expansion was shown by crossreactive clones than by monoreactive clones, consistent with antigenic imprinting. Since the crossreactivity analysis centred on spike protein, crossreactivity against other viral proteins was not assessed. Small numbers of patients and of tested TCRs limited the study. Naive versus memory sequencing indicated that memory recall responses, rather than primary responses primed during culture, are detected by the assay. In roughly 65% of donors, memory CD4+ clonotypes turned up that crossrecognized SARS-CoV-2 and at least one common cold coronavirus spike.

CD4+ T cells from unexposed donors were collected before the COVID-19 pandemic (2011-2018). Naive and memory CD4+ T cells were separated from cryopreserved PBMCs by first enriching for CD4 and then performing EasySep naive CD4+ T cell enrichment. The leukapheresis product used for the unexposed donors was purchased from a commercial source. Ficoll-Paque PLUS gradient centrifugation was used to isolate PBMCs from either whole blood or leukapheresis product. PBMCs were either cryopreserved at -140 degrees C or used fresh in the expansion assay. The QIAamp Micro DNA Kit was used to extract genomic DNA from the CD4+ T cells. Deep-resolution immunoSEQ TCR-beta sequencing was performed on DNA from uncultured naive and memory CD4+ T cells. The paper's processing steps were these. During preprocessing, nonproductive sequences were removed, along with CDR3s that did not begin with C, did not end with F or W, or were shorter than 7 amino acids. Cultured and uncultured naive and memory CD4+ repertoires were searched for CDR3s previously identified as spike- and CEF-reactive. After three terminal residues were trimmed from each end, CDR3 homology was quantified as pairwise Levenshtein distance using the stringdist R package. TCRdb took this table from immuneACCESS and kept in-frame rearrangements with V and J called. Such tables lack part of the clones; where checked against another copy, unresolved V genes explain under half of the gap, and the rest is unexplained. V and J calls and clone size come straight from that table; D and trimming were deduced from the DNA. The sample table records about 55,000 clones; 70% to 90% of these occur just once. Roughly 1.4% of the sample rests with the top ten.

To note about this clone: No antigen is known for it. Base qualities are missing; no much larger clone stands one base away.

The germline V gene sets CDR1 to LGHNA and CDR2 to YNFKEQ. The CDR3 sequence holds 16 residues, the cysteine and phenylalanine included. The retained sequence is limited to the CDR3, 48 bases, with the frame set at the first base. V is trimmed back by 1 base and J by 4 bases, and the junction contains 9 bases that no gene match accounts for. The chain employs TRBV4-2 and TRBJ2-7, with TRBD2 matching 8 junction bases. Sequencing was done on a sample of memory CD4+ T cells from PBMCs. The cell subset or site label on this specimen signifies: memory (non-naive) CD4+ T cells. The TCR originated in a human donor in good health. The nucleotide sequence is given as TGTGCCAGCAGCCAAGTAGACGGGAGGGCCTCTTACGAGCAGTACTTC. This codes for CASSQVDGRASYEQYF.